This TCR beta chain was captured by sequencing in a study of blood T cell repertoires in COVID-19. Using immunoSEQ multiplex PCR, the repertoire was profiled, and TCRdb retains in-frame clones only, with some absent. Of tens of thousands of clones in the sample, about 83% were seen once. The germline V and J ends were trimmed by 4 bases and 3 bases, with 12 bases remaining between them. Germline CDR1 reads SGDLS; CDR2 reads YYNGEE. This CDR3 has 14 residues. The chain has TRBV9 and TRBJ2-3; TRBD2 is a possible D gene (5 bases). Sequenced material: peripheral blood. This receptor was taken from a man aged 80 or over with acute or convalescent COVID-19. CDR3 nucleotides: TGTGCCAGCAGCTTAAGGACTGTTACAGATACGCAGTATTTT. Amino acid sequence: CASSLRTVTDTQYF.